This entry concerns a single T cell receptor (beta chain). What it binds is not known. Germline is not matched at one junction end, which may reflect a read error. The sample is drawn from a study of tumor-infiltrating lymphocytes in primary liver carcinoma. cDNA specific to TCR beta was made from 500 ng of total RNA, with a constant-region primer employed for priming. Libraries of TCR beta came from three nested multiplex PCR rounds with slightly modified ARM-PCR. TRBV1-TRBV30 forward primers and a C-beta reverse primer were used in the first two PCR rounds, which each ran for ten to eleven cycles. TCRdb passed the multiplex PCR reads through MiXCR, listing each CDR3 protein once. The sample lists more than 50,000 distinct CDR3 sequences, around 79% occurring once. This CDR3 is 15 amino acids long. Germline V CDR1 and CDR2: LNHDA, SQIVND (reference sequence). Unsorted bulk tissue of about 18-32 mg yielded co-extracted RNA and DNA.

Regarding the study as a whole: Tumors reached a significantly greater top-250-clone fraction than blood did (p = 0.039). Just around 7.5-25% of top clones spanned all five tumor regions.

Sequencing was carried out using liver tumor tissue from sampling region 2. The sample's subset: tumor region T2, inferior pole. The source is a man aged 40-49 years with primary liver carcinoma and hepatitis B virus infection. This chain links TRBV19 with TRBJ2-7; TRBD1 aligns across 8 bases. The CDR3 is CGSSPRTGSYDEQYF. The CDR3 bases are TGTGGCAGTAGTCCCCGGACAGGGAGTTACGACGAGCAGTACTTC.